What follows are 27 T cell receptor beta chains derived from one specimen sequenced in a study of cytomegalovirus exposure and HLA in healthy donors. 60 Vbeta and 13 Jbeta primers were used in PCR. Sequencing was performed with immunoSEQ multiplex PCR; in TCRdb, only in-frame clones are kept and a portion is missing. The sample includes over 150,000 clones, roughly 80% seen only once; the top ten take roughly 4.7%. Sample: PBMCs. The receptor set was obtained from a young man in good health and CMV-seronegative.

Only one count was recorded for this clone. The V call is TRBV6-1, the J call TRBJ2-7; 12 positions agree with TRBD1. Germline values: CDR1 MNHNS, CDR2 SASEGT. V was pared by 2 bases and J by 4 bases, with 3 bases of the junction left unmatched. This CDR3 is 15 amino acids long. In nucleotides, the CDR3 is TGTGCCAGCAGTGAAACGGGACAGGGGGCGTACGAGCAGTACTTC. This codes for CASSETGQGAYEQYF.

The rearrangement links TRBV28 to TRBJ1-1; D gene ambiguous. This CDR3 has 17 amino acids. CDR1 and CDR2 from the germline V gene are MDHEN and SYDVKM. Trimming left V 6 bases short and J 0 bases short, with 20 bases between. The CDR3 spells CASSLLRQVLMNTEAFF. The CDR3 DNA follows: TGTGCCAGCAGCTTACTCCGGCAGGTTCTCATGAACACTGAAGCTTTCTTT.

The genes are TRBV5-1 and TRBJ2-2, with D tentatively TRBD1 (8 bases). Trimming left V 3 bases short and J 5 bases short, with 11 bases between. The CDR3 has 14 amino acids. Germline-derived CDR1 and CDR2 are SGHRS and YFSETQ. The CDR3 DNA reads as TGCGCCAGCAGCTCACAGGGGGGGACCGGGGAGCTGTTTTTT. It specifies CASSSQGGTGELFF.

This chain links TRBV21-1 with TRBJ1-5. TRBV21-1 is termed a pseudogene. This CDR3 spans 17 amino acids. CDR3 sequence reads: CASSRRGGRPSGQPQHF. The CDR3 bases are TGTGCCAGCAGCCGAAGGGGAGGCAGGCCAAGCGGTCAGCCCCAGCATTTT.

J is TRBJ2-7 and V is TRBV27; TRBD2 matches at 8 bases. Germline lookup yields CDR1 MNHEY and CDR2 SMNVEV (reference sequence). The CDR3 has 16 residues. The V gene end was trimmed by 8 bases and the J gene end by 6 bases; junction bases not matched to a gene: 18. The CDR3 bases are TGTGCCAGCCATAGGGGTAGCGGGGTCGTTATGAGCGAGCAGTACTTC. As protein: CASHRGSGVVMSEQYF.

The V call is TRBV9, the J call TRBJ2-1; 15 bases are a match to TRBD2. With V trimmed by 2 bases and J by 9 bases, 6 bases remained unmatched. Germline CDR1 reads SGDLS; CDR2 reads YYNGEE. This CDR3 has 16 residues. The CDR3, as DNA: TGTGCCAGCAGCGTGGGACCGGGACTAGCGGGAGGTGAGCAGTTCTTC. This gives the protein CASSVGPGLAGGEQFF. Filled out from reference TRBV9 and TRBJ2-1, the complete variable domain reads DSGVTQTPKHLITATGQRVTLRCSPRSGDLSVYWYQQSLDQGLQFLIQYYNGEERAKGNILERFSAQQFPDLHSELNLSSLELGDSALYFCASSVGPGLAGGEQFFGPGTRLTVL.

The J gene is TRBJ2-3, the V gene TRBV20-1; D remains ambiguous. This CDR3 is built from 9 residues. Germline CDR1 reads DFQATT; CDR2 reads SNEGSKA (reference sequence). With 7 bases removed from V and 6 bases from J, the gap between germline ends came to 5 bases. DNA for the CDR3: TGCAGTGTGGCCGATACGCAGTATTTT. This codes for CSVADTQYF.

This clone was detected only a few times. CDR3 sequence reads: CASSLFSLAGAQETQYF. The CDR3 DNA is TGTGCCAGCAGTTTATTCAGTCTAGCGGGAGCACAAGAGACCCAGTACTTC. The V gene is TRBV27, the J gene TRBJ2-5; TRBD2 aligns across 10 bases. V lost 1 base, J lost 2 bases, and 7 bases stayed unmatched. CDR1 and CDR2 (germline): MNHEY, SMNVEV (reference sequence). The CDR3 has 17 amino acids.

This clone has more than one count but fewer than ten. The CDR3 here is CASSFTLYGYTF. CDR3 nucleotide sequence: TGTGCCAGCAGTTTTACTTTGTATGGCTACACCTTC. The chain uses TRBV28 and TRBJ1-2; unclear D gene. This CDR3 is built from 12 residues. Trimming left V 3 bases short and J 5 bases short, with 7 bases between. Per the germline V gene, CDR1 is MDHEN and CDR2 is SYDVKM.

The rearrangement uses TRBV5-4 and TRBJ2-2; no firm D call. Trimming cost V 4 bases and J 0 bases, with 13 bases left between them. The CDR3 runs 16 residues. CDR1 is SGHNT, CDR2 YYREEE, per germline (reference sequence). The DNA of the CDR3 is TGTGCCAGCAGCGCGACATTCCCCGCGAACACCGGGGAGCTGTTTTTT. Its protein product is CASSATFPANTGELFF.

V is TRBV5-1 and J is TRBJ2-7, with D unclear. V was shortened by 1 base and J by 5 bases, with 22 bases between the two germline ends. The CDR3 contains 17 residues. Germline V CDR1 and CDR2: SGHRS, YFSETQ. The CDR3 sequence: CASSLSALLAGIHEQYF. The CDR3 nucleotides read TGCGCCAGCAGCTTGTCGGCCCTCTTAGCTGGAATCCACGAGCAGTACTTC.

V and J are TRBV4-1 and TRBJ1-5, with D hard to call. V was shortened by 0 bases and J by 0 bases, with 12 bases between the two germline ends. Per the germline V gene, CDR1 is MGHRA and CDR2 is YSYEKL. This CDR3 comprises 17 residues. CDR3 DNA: TGCGCCAGCAGCCAAGAACCGGCGGCGAATAGCAATCAGCCCCAGCATTTT. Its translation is CASSQEPAANSNQPQHF.

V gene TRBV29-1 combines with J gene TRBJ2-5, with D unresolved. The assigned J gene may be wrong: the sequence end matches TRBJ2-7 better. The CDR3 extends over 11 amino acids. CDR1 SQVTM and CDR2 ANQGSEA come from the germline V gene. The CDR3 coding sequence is TGCAGCGTTCCACTGGGCCTCGAGCAGTACTTC. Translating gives CSVPLGLEQYF.

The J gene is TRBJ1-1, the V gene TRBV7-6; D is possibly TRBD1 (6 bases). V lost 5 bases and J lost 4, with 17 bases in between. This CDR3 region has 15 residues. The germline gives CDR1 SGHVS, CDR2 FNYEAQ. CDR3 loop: CASSRRYRATTEAFF. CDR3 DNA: TGTGCCAGCAGCCGGCGGTACAGGGCAACCACTGAAGCTTTCTTT. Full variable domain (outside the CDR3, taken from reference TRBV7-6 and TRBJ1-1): GAGVSQSPRYKVTKRGQDVALRCDPISGHVSLYWYRQALGQGPEFLTYFNYEAQQDKSGLPNDRFSAERPEGSISTLTIQRTEQRDSAMYRCASSRRYRATTEAFFGQGTRLTVV.

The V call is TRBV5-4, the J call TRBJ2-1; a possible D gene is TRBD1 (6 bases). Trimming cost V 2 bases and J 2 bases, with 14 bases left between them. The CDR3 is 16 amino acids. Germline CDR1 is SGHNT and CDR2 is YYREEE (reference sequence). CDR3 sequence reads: CASSLGTGTTYNEQFF. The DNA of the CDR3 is TGTGCCAGCAGCTTAGGGACCGGGACAACCTACAATGAGCAGTTCTTC.

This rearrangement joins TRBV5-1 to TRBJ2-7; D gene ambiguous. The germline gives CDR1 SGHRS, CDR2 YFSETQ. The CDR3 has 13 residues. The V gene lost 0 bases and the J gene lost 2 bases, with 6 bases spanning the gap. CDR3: CASSLGGTYEQYF. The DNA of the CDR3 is TGCGCCAGCAGCTTGGGAGGTACCTACGAGCAGTACTTC.

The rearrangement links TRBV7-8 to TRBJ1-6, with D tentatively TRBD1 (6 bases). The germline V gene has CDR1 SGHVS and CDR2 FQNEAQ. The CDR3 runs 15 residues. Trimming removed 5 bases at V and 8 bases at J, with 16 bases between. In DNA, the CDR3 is TGTGCCAGCAGCCCTCGATCAGGGGATCATTCACCCCTCCACTTT. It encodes CASSPRSGDHSPLHF. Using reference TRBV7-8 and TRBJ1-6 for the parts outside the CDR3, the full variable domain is GAGVSQSPRYKVAKRGQDVALRCDPISGHVSLFWYQQALGQGPEFLTYFQNEAQLDKSGLPSDRFFAERPEGSVSTLKIQRTQQEDSAVYLCASSPRSGDHSPLHFGNGTRLTVT.

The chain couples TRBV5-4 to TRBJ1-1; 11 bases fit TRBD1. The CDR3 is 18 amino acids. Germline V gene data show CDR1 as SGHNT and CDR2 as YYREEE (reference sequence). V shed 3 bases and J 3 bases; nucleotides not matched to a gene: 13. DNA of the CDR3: TGTGCCAGCAGCTCGCGACGGACAGGGGGCGCGGGATACACTGAAGCTTTCTTT. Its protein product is CASSSRRTGGAGYTEAFF.

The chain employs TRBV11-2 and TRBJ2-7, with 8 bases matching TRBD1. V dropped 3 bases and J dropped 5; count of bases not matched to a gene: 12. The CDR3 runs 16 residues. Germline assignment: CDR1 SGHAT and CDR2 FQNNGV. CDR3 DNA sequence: TGTGCCAGCAGCTTTCCAGAGACAGGGGATAGGCACGAGCAGTACTTC. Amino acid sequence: CASSFPETGDRHEQYF.

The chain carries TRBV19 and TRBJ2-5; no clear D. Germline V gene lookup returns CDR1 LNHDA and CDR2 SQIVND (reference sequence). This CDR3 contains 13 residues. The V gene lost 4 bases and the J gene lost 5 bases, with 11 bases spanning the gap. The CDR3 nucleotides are TGTGCCAGTAGTAACGCCGGTTGGGAGACCCAGTACTTC. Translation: CASSNAGWETQYF.

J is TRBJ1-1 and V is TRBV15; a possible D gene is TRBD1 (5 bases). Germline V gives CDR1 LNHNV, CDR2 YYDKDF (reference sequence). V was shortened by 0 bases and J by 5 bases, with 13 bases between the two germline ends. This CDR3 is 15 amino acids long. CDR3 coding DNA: TGTGCCACCAGCAGAGATCGCGGGGGAAGGACTGAAGCTTTCTTT. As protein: CATSRDRGGRTEAFF.

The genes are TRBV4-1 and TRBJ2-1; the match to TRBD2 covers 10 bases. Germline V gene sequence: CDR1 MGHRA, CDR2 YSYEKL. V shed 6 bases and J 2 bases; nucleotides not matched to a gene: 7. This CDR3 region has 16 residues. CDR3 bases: TGCGCCAGCAGTTACATAGCGGGAGGCCCCTACAATGAGCAGTTCTTC. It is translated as CASSYIAGGPYNEQFF.

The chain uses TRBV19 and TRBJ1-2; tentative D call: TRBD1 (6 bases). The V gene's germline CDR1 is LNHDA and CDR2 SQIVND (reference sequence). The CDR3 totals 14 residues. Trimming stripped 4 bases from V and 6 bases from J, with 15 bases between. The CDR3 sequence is CASSTTGIGDGYTF. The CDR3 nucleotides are TGTGCCAGTAGTACTACAGGGATTGGGGATGGCTACACCTTC.

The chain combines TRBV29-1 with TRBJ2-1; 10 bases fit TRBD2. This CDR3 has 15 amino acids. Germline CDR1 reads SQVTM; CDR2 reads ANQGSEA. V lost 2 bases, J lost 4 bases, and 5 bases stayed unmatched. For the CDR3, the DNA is TGCAGCGTTGAACCCACTAGCGGGGTTTACAATGAGCAGTTCTTC. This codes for CSVEPTSGVYNEQFF.

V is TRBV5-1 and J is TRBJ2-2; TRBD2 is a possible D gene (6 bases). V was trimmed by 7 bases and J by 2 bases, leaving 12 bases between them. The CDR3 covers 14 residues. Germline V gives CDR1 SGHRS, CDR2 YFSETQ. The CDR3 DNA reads TGCGCCAGCCGGCCCGGGGGAAACACCGGGGAGCTGTTTTTT. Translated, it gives CASRPGGNTGELFF.

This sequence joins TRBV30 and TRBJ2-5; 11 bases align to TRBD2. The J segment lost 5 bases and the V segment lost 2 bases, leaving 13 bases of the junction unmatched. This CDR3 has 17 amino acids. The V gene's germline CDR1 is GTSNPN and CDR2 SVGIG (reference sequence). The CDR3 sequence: CAWSLGGTSGLQETQYF. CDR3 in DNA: TGTGCCTGGAGTTTAGGGGGGACTAGCGGACTTCAGGAGACCCAGTACTTC.

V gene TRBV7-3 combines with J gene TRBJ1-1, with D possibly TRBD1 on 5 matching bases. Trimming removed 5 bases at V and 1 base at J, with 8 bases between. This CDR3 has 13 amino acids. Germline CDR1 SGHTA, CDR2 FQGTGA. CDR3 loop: CASSPTANTEAFF. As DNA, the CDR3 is TGTGCCAGCAGCCCGACAGCGAACACTGAAGCTTTCTTT.